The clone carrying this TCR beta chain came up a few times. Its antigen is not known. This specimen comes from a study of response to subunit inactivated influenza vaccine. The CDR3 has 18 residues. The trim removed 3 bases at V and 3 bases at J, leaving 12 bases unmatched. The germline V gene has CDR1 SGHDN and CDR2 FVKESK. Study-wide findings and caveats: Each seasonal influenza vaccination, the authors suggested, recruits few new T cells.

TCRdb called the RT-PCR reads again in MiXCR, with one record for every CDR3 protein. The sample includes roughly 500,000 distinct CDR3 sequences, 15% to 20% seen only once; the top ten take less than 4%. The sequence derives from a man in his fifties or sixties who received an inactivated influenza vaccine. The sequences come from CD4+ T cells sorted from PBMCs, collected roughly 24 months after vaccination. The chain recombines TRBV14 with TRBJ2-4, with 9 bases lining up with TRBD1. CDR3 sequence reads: CASSHHPTTGGVKNIQYF. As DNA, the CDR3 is TGTGCCAGCAGCCACCATCCTACTACAGGGGGCGTCAAAAACATTCAGTACTTC. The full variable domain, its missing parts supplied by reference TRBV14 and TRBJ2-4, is EAGVTQFPSHSVIEKGQTVTLRCDPISGHDNLYWYRRVMGKEIKFLLHFVKESKQDESGMPNNRFLAERTGGTYSTLKVQPAELEDSGVYFCASSHHPTTGGVKNIQYFGAGTRLSVL.